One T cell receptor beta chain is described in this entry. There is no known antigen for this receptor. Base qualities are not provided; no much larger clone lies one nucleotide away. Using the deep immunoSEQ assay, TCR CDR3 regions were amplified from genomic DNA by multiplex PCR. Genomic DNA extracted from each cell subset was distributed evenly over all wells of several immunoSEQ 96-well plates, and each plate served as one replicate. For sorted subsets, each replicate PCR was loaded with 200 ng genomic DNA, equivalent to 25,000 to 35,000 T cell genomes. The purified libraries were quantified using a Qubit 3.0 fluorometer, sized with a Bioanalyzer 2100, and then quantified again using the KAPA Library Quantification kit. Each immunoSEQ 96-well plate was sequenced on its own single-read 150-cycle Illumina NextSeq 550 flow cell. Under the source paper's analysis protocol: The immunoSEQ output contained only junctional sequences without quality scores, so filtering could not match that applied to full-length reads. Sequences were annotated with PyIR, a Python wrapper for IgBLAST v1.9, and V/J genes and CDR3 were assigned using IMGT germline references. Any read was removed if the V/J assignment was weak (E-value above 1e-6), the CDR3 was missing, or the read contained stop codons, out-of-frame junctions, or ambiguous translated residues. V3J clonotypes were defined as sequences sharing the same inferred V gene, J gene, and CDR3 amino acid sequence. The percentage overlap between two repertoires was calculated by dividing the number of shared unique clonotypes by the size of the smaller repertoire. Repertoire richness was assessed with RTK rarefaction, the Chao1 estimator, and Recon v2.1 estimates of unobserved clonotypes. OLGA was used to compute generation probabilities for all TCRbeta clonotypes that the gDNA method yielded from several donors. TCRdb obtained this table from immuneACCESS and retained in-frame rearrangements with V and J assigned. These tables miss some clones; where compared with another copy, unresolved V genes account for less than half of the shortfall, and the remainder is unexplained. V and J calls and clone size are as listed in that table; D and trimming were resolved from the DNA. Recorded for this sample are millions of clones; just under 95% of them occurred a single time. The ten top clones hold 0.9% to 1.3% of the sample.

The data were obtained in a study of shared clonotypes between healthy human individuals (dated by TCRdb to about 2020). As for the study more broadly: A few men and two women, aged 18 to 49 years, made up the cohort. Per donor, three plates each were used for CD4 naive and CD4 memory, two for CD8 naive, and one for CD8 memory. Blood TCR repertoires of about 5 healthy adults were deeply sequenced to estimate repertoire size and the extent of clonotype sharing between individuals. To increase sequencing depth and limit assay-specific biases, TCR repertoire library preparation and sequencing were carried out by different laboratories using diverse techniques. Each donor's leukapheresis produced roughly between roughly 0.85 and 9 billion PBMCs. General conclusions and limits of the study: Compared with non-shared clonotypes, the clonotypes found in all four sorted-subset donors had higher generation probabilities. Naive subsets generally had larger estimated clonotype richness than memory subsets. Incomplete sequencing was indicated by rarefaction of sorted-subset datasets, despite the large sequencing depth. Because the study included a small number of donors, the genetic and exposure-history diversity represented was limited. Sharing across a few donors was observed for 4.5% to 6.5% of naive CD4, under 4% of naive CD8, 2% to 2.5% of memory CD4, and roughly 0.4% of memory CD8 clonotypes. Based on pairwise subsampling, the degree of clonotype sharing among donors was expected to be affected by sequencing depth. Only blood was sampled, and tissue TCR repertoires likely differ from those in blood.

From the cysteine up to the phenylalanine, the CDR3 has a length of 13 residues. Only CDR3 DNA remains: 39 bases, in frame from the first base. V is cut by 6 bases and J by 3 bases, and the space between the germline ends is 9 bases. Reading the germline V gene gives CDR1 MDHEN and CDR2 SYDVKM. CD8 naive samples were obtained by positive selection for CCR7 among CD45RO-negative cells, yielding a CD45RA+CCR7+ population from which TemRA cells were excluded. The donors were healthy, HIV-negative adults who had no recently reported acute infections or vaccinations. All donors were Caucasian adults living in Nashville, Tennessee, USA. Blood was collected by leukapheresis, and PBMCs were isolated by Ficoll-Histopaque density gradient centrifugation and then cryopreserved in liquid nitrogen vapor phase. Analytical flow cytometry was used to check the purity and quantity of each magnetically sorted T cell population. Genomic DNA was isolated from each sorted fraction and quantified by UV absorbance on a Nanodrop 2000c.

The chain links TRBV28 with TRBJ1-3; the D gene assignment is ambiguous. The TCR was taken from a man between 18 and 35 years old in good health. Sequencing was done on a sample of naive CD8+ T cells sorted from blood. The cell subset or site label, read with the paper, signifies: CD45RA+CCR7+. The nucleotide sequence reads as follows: TGTGCCAGCAGCCCAAGTCTTGGAAACACCATATATTTT. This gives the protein CASSPSLGNTIYF. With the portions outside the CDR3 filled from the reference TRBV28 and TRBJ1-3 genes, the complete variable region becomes DVKVTQSSRYLVKRTGEKVFLECVQDMDHENMFWYRQDPGLGLRLIYFSYDVKMKEKGDIPEGYSVSREKKERFSLILESASTNQTSMYLCASSPSLGNTIYFGEGSWLTVV.